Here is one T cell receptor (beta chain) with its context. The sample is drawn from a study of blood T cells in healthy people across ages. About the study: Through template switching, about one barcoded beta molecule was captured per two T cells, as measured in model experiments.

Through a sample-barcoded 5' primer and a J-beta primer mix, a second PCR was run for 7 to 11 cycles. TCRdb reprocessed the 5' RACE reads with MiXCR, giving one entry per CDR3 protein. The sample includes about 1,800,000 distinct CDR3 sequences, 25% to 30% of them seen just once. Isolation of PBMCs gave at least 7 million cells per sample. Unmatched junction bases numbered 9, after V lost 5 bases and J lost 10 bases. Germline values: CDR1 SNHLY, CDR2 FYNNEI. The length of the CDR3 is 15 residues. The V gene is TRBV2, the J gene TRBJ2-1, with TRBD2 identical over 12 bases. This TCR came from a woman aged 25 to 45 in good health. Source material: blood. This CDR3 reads CASSTELAGGNEQFF. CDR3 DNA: TGTGCCAGCAGTACCGAACTAGCGGGGGGCAACGAGCAGTTCTTC.